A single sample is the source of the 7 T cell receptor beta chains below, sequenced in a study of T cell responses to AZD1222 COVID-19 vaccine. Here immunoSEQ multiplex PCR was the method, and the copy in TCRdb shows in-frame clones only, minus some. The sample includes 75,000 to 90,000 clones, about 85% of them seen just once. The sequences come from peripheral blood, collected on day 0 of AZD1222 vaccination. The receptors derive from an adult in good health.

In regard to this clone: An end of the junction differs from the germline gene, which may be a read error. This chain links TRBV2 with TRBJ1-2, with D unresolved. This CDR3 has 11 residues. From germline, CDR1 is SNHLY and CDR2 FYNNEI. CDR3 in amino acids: CASREGFSHTF. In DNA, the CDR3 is TGTGCCAGCAGAGAAGGGTTCTCCCACACCTTC.

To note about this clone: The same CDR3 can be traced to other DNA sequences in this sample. CDR3 sequence (DNA): TGTGCCAGCTCACCAAGCGCAACTAATGAAAAACTGTTTTTT. Translating it yields CASSPSATNEKLFF. V usage is TRBV18 and J usage is TRBJ1-4; D remains ambiguous. CDR3 size: 14 residues. Germline V gene sequence: CDR1 KGHSH, CDR2 LQKENI. Trimming stripped 2 bases from V and 0 bases from J, with 4 bases between.

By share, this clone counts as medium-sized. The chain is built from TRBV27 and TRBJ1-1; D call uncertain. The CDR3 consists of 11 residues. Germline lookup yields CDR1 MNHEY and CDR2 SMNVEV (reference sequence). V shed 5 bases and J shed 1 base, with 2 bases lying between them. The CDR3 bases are TGTGCCAGCAGTCGGAACACTGAAGCTTTCTTT. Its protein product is CASSRNTEAFF.

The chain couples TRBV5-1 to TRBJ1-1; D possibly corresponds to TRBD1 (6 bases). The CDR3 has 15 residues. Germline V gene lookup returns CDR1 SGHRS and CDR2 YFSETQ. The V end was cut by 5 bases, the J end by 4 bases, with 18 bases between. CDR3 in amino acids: CASSYEDRRGTEAFF. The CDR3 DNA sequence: TGCGCCAGCAGTTACGAGGACAGAAGGGGCACTGAAGCTTTCTTT.

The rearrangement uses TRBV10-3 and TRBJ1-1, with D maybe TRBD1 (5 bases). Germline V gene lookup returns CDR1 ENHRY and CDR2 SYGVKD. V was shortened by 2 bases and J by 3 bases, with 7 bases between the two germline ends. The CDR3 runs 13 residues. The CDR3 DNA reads TGTGCCATCAGTGAGGGGGGGGACACTGAAGCTTTCTTT. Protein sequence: CAISEGGDTEAFF.

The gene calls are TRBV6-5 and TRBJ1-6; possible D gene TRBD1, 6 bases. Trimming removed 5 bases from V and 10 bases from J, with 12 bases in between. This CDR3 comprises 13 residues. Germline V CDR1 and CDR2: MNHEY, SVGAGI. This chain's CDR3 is CASSPTGRSPLHF. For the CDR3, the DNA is TGTGCCAGCAGTCCCACAGGGAGGTCACCCCTCCACTTT.

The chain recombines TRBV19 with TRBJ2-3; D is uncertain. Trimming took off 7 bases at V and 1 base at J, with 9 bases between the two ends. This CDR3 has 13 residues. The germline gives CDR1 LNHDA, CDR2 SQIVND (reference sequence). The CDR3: CASNGVGTDTQYF. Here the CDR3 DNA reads TGTGCCAGTAATGGGGTAGGCACAGATACGCAGTATTTT.